This TCR beta chain was recorded in a study of T cell responses to AZD1222 COVID-19 vaccine. Background on the study: Second doses at about 4 or about 12 weeks were pooled.

Generated by immunoSEQ multiplex PCR, the TCRdb table keeps only in-frame clones and is missing some. There are about 50,000 clones in the sample; about 83% occur only once, and 6.6% lies in the top ten. Regarding this clone: What it binds is unknown.

Study results and limitations: Seropositive status at baseline applied to only 6 or 7 AZD1222 recipients. CD4 TCRs associated with vaccination spanned spike, dominating at 160-218 and 743-854. Among the donors, most were white British and more were female, and clonal diversity was possibly underestimated.

The starting material was peripheral blood, obtained on day 0 of AZD1222 vaccination. This TCR came from an adult in good health.

The CDR3 loop is CSANEQFF. CDR3 nucleotide sequence: TGCAGTGCAAATGAGCAGTTCTTC. This chain joins TRBV20-1 and TRBJ2-1; D not certain. CDR3 length: 8 residues. Germline CDR1 and CDR2: DFQATT and SNEGSKA (reference sequence). V lost 6 bases and J 7 bases, leaving 1 base between the germline ends.